Sequencing of this TCR beta chain was carried out in a study of neoadjuvant anti-PD-1 for oral cavity cancer (dated by TCRdb to 2020 to 2023). At the level of the whole study: Before undergoing curative-intent surgical resection, most patients got three to four biweekly nivolumab doses at 3 mg/kg. A fourth nivolumab dose was given around day 43 to patients without progression, and definitive surgical resection was performed in those patients on days 50-56. Responders were defined as patients with complete response, partial response or stable disease by RECIST 1.1; non-responders were defined as patients with progression. The parent correlative cohort included approximately twelve patients, with an approximately 35% response rate. Here is what the overall study found, with its caveats: Only a few patients per response group were included in the TCR analyses, and larger cohorts for validation were called for by the authors. After neoadjuvant nivolumab, T cell clonality (Gini index) in PBMCs was significantly higher in non-responders than in responders. Higher pretreatment blood Treg/Th17 ratios correlated with higher pretreatment blood TCRbeta clonality and lower post-treatment tumor TCRbeta clonality.

What this sample's time point label stands for: before neoadjuvant nivolumab. None of the patients had received prior systemic or radiation treatment, and all were newly diagnosed with stage II-IVA oral cavity squamous cell carcinoma. The cohort was made up of patients with locally advanced, HPV-negative oral cavity squamous cell carcinoma. Peripheral blood mononuclear cells were analyzed directly and were not maintained or expanded in culture. Samples were obtained from a longitudinal correlative study of a single-arm phase II trial of neoadjuvant nivolumab in oral cavity squamous cell carcinoma. Subject-matched pre- and post-treatment PBMCs and tumors from three responders and three non-responders were subjected to genomic DNA-based TCRbeta sequencing. Peripheral blood mononuclear cells were drawn once before nivolumab treatment and a second time after treatment, when surgery took place. Genomic DNA was isolated from PBMCs using the Maxwell RSC DNA from Cells kit.

The CDR3 goes from the cysteine to the phenylalanine over 15 residues. The retained sequence is limited to the CDR3, 45 bases, with the frame set at the first base. Trimming removed 4 bases from V and 1 base from J, leaving 14 bases between the germline ends. Via the germline V gene (reference sequence), CDR1 is SGHNT and CDR2 YYREEE. Details on this clone: Its target antigen remains unknown. No per-base quality is available; no much larger clone lies one base away.

For deep sequencing, each PBMC sample was run in six replicates, with libraries mostly built from about 480 ng of input genomic DNA. The immunoSEQ hsTCRbeta kit was used to prepare TCRbeta libraries according to the manufacturer's instructions. The completed libraries were mixed into a single pool at 3 nM, then sequenced with an Illumina NovaSeq 6000 S4 flow cell. The source study handled its data this way. Raw data preprocessing and quality control were performed with the immunoSEQ Analyzer. The analysis was limited to productive rearrangements, and each clonotype was defined by a unique CDR3 amino acid sequence. Repertoire clonality was estimated as the Gini-Simpson index, which was calculated using the R package tcR. Gini indices were compared with Student's t test, and associations with tumor size change were assessed by Pearson correlation. What TCRdb holds here is the immuneACCESS table cut down to in-frame rearrangements. Part of the clones is not present; checked against another copy, under half of the missing clones reflect an unresolved V gene, and the others are unexplained. The V and J calls and clone size were taken over from that table, and D and trimming were inferred from the DNA. The sample records approximately 15,000 clones, about three quarters of which are singletons. The top ten clones comprise about 2.7% of the sample.

The specimen was PBMCs, collected before nivolumab (anti-PD-1) treatment. This chain is built from TRBV5-4 and TRBJ1-1; the D gene lacks a confident call. The receptor was isolated from a person between 35 and 79 years old with oral cavity squamous cell carcinoma. The DNA sequence is as follows: TGTGCCAGCAGCCCGGGGAGGCGCGGGAACACTGAAGCTTTCTTT. Translated, it reads CASSPGRRGNTEAFF. Beyond the CDR3, the reference TRBV5-4 and TRBJ1-1 genes provide the residues; the full variable domain reads: ETGVTQSPTHLIKTRGQQVTLRCSSQSGHNTVSWYQQALGQGPQFIFQYYREEENGRGNFPPRFSGLQFPNYSSELNVNALELDDSALYLCASSPGRRGNTEAFFGQGTRLTVV.